Listed below are T cell receptor beta chains from one sample, sequenced in a study of blood T cell repertoires in COVID-19. Measured with immunoSEQ multiplex PCR; TCRdb has only the in-frame clones, and not every one. The sample records around 140,000 clones, about 86% being singletons. The specimen was peripheral blood. The receptors stem from a human donor in a cohort sampled during active COVID-19. CDR3s include the opening cysteine and the closing phenylalanine or tryptophan. D genes are given only for firm matches. Size tells how often a clone was seen (once, few, many) or the class of an expanded clone, and some rows leave it out.

>TRBV18|-|TRBJ1-5|-
CASSPGGGQPQHF
TGTGCCAGCTCACCAGGGGGCGGTCAGCCCCAGCATTTT
>TRBV24-1|-|TRBJ2-7|-
CATSDAQGRHEQYF
TGTGCCACCAGTGACGCACAGGGGAGGCACGAGCAGTACTTC
>TRBV19|-|TRBJ1-4|TRBD1
CATNQGQGFEKLFF
TGTGCCACAAATCAAGGACAGGGTTTCGAAAAACTGTTTTTT
>TRBV18|-|TRBJ1-5|TRBD1
CASSLGQGGNQPQHF
TGTGCCAGCTCACTGGGACAGGGTGGCAATCAGCCCCAGCATTTT
>TRBV7-3|-|TRBJ2-5|TRBD2
CASSLTGGLAGQETQYF
TGTGCCAGCAGCTTAACAGGAGGTCTAGCGGGACAAGAGACCCAGTACTTC
>TRBV7-3|-|TRBJ2-7|TRBD1
CASSLSSTGVYEQYF
TGTGCCAGCAGCCTAAGCTCGACAGGGGTCTACGAGCAGTACTTC
>TRBV19|-|TRBJ2-2|-
CASSTLGSGTGELFF
TGTGCCAGTAGTACATTGGGTAGCGGCACCGGGGAGCTGTTTTTT
>TRBV7-3|-|TRBJ2-7|TRBD2
CASSLGRESYEQYF
TGTGCCAGCAGCTTAGGGCGGGAGAGCTACGAGCAGTACTTC
>TRBV4-3|-|TRBJ2-7|TRBD2
CASSQWGSGTSQGEYEQYF
TGCGCCAGCAGCCAATGGGGGAGCGGGACCTCCCAAGGGGAATACGAGCAGTACTTC
>TRBV9|-|TRBJ2-3|TRBD2
CASSPGTSGGTDTQYF
TGTGCCAGCAGCCCAGGGACTAGCGGGGGAACAGATACGCAGTATTTT
>TRBV3-1/TRBV3-2|few|TRBJ1-2|TRBD1
CASTQGQRAYGYTF
TGTGCCAGCACCCAGGGACAGAGGGCGTATGGCTACACCTTC
>TRBV27|-|TRBJ2-7|-
CASSFGSRGTYEQYF
TGTGCCAGCAGTTTCGGGTCCCGCGGAACCTACGAGCAGTACTTC